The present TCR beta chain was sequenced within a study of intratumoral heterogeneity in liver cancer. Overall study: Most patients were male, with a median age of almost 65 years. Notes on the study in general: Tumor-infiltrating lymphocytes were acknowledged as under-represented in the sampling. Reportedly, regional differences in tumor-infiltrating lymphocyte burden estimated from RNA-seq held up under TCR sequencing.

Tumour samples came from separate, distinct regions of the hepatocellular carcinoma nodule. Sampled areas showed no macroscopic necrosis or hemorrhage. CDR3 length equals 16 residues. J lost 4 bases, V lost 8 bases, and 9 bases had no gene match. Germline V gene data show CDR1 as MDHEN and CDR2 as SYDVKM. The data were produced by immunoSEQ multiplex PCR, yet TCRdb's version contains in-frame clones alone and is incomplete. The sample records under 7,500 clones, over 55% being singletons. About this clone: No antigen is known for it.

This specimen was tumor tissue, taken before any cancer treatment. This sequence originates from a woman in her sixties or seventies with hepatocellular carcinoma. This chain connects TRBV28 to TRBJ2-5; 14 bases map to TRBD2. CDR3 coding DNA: TGTGCCAGCGGCGGGACTAGCGGGAGTGTGGGAGAGACCCAGTACTTC. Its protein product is CASGGTSGSVGETQYF.